This T cell receptor beta chain originates from a study of beta chain features in type 1 diabetes. Turning to the study itself: The patient and healthy donor groups were comparable for age, gender and cell yields.

CDR3 length: 13 amino acids. The germline CDR1 and CDR2 sequences are SNHLY and FYNNEI. The ends were cut back, 8 bases at V and 2 bases at J, with 12 bases in the middle. cDNA synthesis used the whole RNA isolate, giving expressed TCRB sequences. Clones were read by immunoSEQ multiplex PCR, and TCRdb kept only the in-frame ones, dropping some. The repertoire holds roughly 240,000 clones, with roughly 25% as singletons. As to this clone: What it recognizes is unknown.

Study findings and constraints: Shorter templates may be favored by PCR, equally so in patients and controls. Among patients with Type 1 diabetes, TCRB CDR3s were moderately but significantly shorter in every one of the four CD4+ subsets.

The J gene is TRBJ2-5, the V gene TRBV2; possible D gene TRBD2, 5 bases. Sequencing was performed on naive CD4+ T cells from blood. The clonotype originates from a woman between 25 and 40 years old with type 1 diabetes. CDR3 residues: CASGGNRQETQYF. CDR3 bases: TGTGCCAGCGGAGGAAACAGACAAGAGACCCAGTACTTC.